The present TCR beta chain was sequenced within a study of cytomegalovirus exposure and HLA in healthy donors. General study findings and limits: A missense variant in DCLRE1C was later tied to TCR beta V- and J-gene trimming. It was taken for granted in presence/absence analyses that sequencing depth across donors was roughly uniform. In an earlier analysis, about 87% or about 30%: the productive usage of most TCR beta V segments. Donors belonging to an Asian-associated ancestry cluster reportedly showed fewer N-insertions in productive TCRs than the approximately 680-donor mean, according to what a later analysis found.

Per the germline V gene, CDR1 is ENHRY and CDR2 is SYGVKD. V lost 6 bases to trimming and J lost 6 bases, with 11 bases between them. The CDR3 contains 13 residues. PCR primers comprised 60 Vbeta and 13 Jbeta primers. Data came from immunoSEQ multiplex PCR; TCRdb stores just in-frame clones and leaves some out. This sample contains some 82,000 clones. On this clone: Its antigen is not known.

V and J are TRBV10-3 and TRBJ2-2, with D perhaps matching TRBD1 (5 bases). Sequenced: PBMCs. The TCR originated in a woman aged 25 to 39 in good health and CMV-seronegative. The CDR3 nucleotides are TGTGCCATCAGCCAGGGTTTGCCCGGGGAGCTGTTTTTT. It encodes CAISQGLPGELFF.